This T cell receptor beta chain was identified during a study of shared clonotypes between healthy human individuals. Findings and caveats of the study: Naive subsets usually exceeded memory subsets in estimated richness. Few donors limited the genetic and exposure-history diversity represented.

Several immunoSEQ plates received, in even portions, the genomic DNA of each subset. Generated by immunoSEQ multiplex PCR, the TCRdb table keeps only in-frame clones and is missing some. In the table there are around 550,000 clones, approximately 95% of which are singletons. Positive CCR7 selection of CD45RO-negative cells yielded the naive CD8 cells, and terminally differentiated effector memory CD45RA+ cells were excluded. A word on this clone: The antigen is not known.

The clonotype was recovered from a woman aged 25 to 45 in good health. Sequenced: naive CD8+ T cells sorted from blood.

In DNA, the CDR3 is TGTGCCAGCAGCGGAGCCCGAGGGGGCGAGATCAAGCCCCAGCATTTT. Protein: CASSGARGGEIKPQHF. The chain joins TRBV27 to TRBJ1-5; 7 nucleotides align to TRBD1. Per the germline V gene, CDR1 is MNHEY and CDR2 is SMNVEV (reference sequence). The ends lost 6 bases at V and 8 bases at J; junction bases unmatched: 16. The length of the CDR3 is 16 residues.